This paragraph covers one T cell receptor beta chain sequence. Its target is not known. The record originates from a study of T cell responses to AZD1222 COVID-19 vaccine. General observations from the study: Spike-specific TCR repertoires showed rising breadth and depth after two AZD1222 doses.

The V gene lost 0 bases and the J gene lost 5 bases, with 9 bases spanning the gap. The length of the CDR3 is 15 residues. Germline V gene sequence: CDR1 SGHNT, CDR2 YYREEE (reference sequence). The assay was immunoSEQ multiplex PCR, and TCRdb's table has in-frame clones only and misses some. The table has approximately 150,000 clones, approximately 88% seen once; the top ten hold 5.4%. The chain links TRBV5-4 to TRBJ1-6; D is unresolved. This TCR was sampled from an adult who received the MenACWY meningococcal vaccine as a control. Sequenced material: peripheral blood, taken 28 days after the second dose of the MenACWY control vaccine. The CDR3 bases are TGTGCCAGCAGCTTGGCCAGTCGGCATAATTCACCCCTCCACTTT. The encoded protein is CASSLASRHNSPLHF. Looking up the rest from reference TRBV5-4 and TRBJ1-6 gives the full variable domain: ETGVTQSPTHLIKTRGQQVTLRCSSQSGHNTVSWYQQALGQGPQFIFQYYREEENGRGNFPPRFSGLQFPNYSSELNVNALELDDSALYLCASSLASRHNSPLHFGNGTRLTVT.